This TCR beta chain derives from a study of cytomegalovirus exposure and HLA in healthy donors (dated by TCRdb to 2017 to 2019). Background for the entire study: An earlier analysis of 550 to 700 of the donors reported roughly 300 Gb of sequence data and some 120 million unique TCR beta sequences from 190 million or so T cells. Roughly 300 gigabases of sequencing data and about 92 million unique TCR sequences made up an early release that covered over 550 HLA-typed donors. The genetic ancestry cluster associated with self-reported Caucasian donors included 81% of the roughly 380 genotyped donors. The aim of the study was to test whether cataloging public T cell receptors could identify signatures of past pathogen exposure. The study profiled the T cell repertoires of hundreds of subjects by immunosequencing and related them to cytomegalovirus serostatus. A separate validation cohort of 90 to 150 different subjects was used in addition to the roughly 670-subject first cohort. To predict cytomegalovirus infection status, the study combined high-throughput TCR immunosequencing, statistical association of individual TCRs with disease status, and machine learning. A later analysis re-examined previously published TCR beta repertoires from about 670 donors and added high-resolution HLA genotyping to investigate patterns of TCR occurrence. The later analysis used no new phenotypic data to find candidate immune exposures, relying instead on TCR beta sequences and their occurrence across donors. In an earlier analysis of 587 of the donors, high-throughput TCR beta sequencing was used to judge whether each TCR beta V gene segment behaved as functional or pseudogenic. Alongside the repertoire data, information on donor age, sex, ethnicity and CMV serostatus was compiled. In a later genetic analysis, genome-wide SNP genotypes for about 65% of the 666 donors were used, and that subset was treated as a discovery cohort. Every repertoire in the discovery cohort had been generated on one and the same sequencing platform. HLA typing covered class I and class II loci at four-digit resolution. The number of typed donors differed by locus: about 629-630 for A, B, C, DRB1 and DQB1; 522 for DQA1; around 610 for DPA1; and around 490 for DPB1. Roughly 5 DR-DQ haplotypes were handled as single units for association and clustering because linkage in the cohort was strong. On average, around 240,000 unique TCR beta nucleotide sequences were sequenced per donor among about 400 genotyped donors of the cohort, with roughly 18% of those sequences being non-productive.

Comments on this clone: It lacks a known antigen. No base-level quality is on record; no much larger clone is a single base apart.

The cohort was made up of roughly 670 healthy bone marrow donors. Cohort members were all nominally healthy when sampled, although unrecorded immune exposures were likely present. The donor was CMV seronegative and was included in the group of a few hundred seronegative cohort members. Every donor gave a peripheral blood sample, and the peripheral blood mononuclear cells from that sample were used for TCR beta sequencing. Genomic DNA was extracted from the blood cell samples with the Qiagen DNeasy Blood Extraction Kit. The research as a whole found: In this cohort, only TCR beta chains were sequenced, and detectable features were limited by the absence of alpha or paired-chain data. Correlated functional status among segregating V segments might reflect linkage disequilibrium, but an unknown experimental factor could not be ruled out. In a later analysis, most CMV-associated TCR beta chains were found to appear HLA-restricted, with HLA associations seemingly driven largely by CMV exposure. A further reported finding was that TCR beta sequences accurately predicted the HLA-A and HLA-B alleles for most subjects in the first cohort. In vitro tests confirmed that three of the cytomegalovirus-associated TCR beta chains recognize cytomegalovirus antigens. A cluster of highly shared sequence variants was judged likely to be a technical artifact of the sequencing pipeline. In a later analysis, TCR association rates were found to vary across HLA loci, with the most associated TCRs seen for DRB1 alleles and the fewest for HLA-C alleles. Sequencing depth was assumed to be roughly uniform across donors in the presence/absence analyses, though that assumption may not hold. V-gene and J-gene trimming of TCR beta chains was associated with a missense DCLRE1C variant in a later genetic analysis, and the association was replicated in an independent cohort. In an earlier analysis of 450 to 750 of the donors, most TCR beta V segments appeared in productive rearrangements about 87% or about 30% of the time, broadly matching IMGT annotations. A later analysis found that HLA-associated TCR beta chains were more clonally expanded and had lower generation probabilities than equally common non-associated chains. Because counts were too low, 15 to 20 rarely observed V segments, including chromosome 9 orphons, were left out of the earlier analysis of about 620 of the donors. The authors suggested that the approach could potentially be generalized to other disease states and immunological phenotypes. Cytomegalovirus status was reported to be diagnosed by the classifier with high specificity and sensitivity in both the original and validation cohorts. HLA typing was unavailable for some donors at each locus, so association tests used only the typed subset. Strong co-occurrence of HLA alleles, especially DR and DQ, made assigning TCR associations to individual alleles difficult. Most TCR sequences were observed very rarely across donors, whereas some public TCRs were present in many individuals. The only immune exposure information available for the cohort was CMV serostatus. In a later analysis, several top co-occurrence clusters were reported to appear linked to parvovirus B19, influenza, CMV and Epstein-Barr virus. In a later genetic analysis, fewer N-insertions in productive TCRs were reported among donors in an Asian-associated ancestry cluster than the roughly 700-donor mean. Specific HLA alleles were associated with some 15,000 TCR beta sequences at a false discovery rate of 0.05 in a later analysis. In the study, approximately 160 TCR beta chains were listed as associated with cytomegalovirus. Because the 87-base-pair reads could not distinguish some IMGT-functional V segments, including TRBV6-2 and TRBV6-3, those segments were excluded.

In the germline V gene, CDR1 corresponds to SNHLY and CDR2 to FYNNEI. V and J are truncated by 1 base and 2 bases respectively, leaving an intervening sequence of 9 bases. Reading from cysteine to phenylalanine, the CDR3 counts 15 amino acids. Only the CDR3 region is kept as DNA, spanning 45 bases read in frame from base 1. The library was obtained by the immunoSEQ multiplex PCR assay. The multiplex PCR relied on a mix of 60 forward primers for TCR Vbeta segments and 13 reverse primers for TCR Jbeta segments. Amplification of the CDR3 region of rearranged TCR beta genes was performed with a multiplex PCR assay on genomic DNA. The Illumina HiSeq System was used to sequence the amplified TCR beta libraries as 87-base-pair reads. As for the authors' bioinformatics: A later analysis counted about 80 million unique TCR beta chains across the 690 or so repertoires, and roughly 10 million of these chains were shared by at least two donors. Raw reads were error-corrected and collapsed into unique sequences by a nearest-neighbor algorithm in which closely related sequences were merged to remove PCR and sequencing errors. To assign V, D and J gene segments, CDR3 sequences were aligned to IMGT reference sequences. Each retained sequence needed at least a six-nucleotide match to both a V gene segment and a J gene segment. Rearrangements were classified as productive when the CDR3 lacked stop codons and remained in frame with V and J, and all other rearrangements were classified as non-productive. CDR3 was defined according to IMGT convention as the region running from the second conserved V-encoded cysteine to the conserved J-encoded phenylalanine. Sequences without an unambiguous match to a single V gene segment were excluded from the earlier analysis of 500 to 700 of the donors. An earlier analysis of a few hundred of the donors called V segments functional above 56.7% productive rearrangements and segregating when the between-donor standard deviation exceeded 5%. A statistical classification framework was developed to diagnose cytomegalovirus status using the catalog of TCR beta chain sequences. A later analysis assigned V and J genes by comparing TCR nucleotide sequences with IMGT/GENE-DB human TR gene sequences. In a later analysis, CDR3 sequences and most-parsimonious VDJ recombination scenarios were assigned using the TCRdist pipeline. In a later analysis, each TCR beta chain was defined by its CDR3 amino acid sequence together with its V-gene family, and reads lacking a unique V-gene family were excluded. As a way to deal with suspected cross-contamination and a sequencing artifact, a later analysis dropped 640 or so nucleotide sequences that were highly shared and had low generation probability. A later analysis calculated a clonal expansion index for each public chain from normalized within-repertoire ranks of inferred template counts. In a later analysis, generation probabilities were computed with a VDJ recombination model fitted to out-of-frame rearrangements, and the resulting probabilities were checked against IGoR. A later analysis scored TCR-TCR, TCR-HLA and TCR-CMV co-occurrence with hypergeometric tests, applying a repertoire-size bias correction to TCR pairs. In a later analysis, false discovery rates were estimated by permuting HLA or CMV assignments 20 times. In a later analysis, co-occurring TCRs were grouped using DBSCAN, and TCRdist sequence similarity was added for clustering within HLA-allele-positive subsets. For co-occurrence clustering, repertoires with fewer than 30,000 or more than 120,000 public chains were excluded, along with 4 to 6 repertoires with anomalous nucleotide sharing. TCRdb took over this immuneACCESS table, retaining in-frame rearrangements with V and J assigned. Such tables are incomplete; in checked studies, under half of the missing clones stem from an unresolved V gene, and the remainder is unexplained. V and J calls and clone size are given by that table; D and trimming were obtained from the DNA. The sample contains some 150,000 clones, about four fifths of them found a single time. The ten largest make up less than 15% of the sample.

This TCR was sampled from a woman between 50 and 59 years old in good health and CMV-seronegative. The chain is assembled from TRBV2 and TRBJ1-5; the D gene cannot be resolved reliably. Sequencing was carried out using PBMCs. The CDR3: CASSEGQVGNQPQHF. Read as DNA, the sequence is TGTGCCAGCAGTGAAGGCCAGGTCGGCAATCAGCCCCAGCATTTT.